These 27 T cell receptor beta chains came from one sample sequenced in a study of T-cell reconstitution after alpha-beta-depleted transplantation in children. It was with unique molecular identifiers that the TCRbeta library was prepared. TCRdb redid the calling of the PCR reads with MiXCR, one entry per CDR3 protein. The sample yields approximately 70,000 distinct CDR3 sequences, roughly 4.4% seen once. The sequencing here drew on PBMCs, mostly from graft donor cells, taken 180 days after TCRalphabeta/CD19-depleted stem cell transplant. The receptors were gathered from a boy younger than two who had a stem cell transplant for acute myeloid leukemia, so the T cells may come from the graft donor.

This clonotype was seen ten or more times. The chain recombines TRBV20-1 with TRBJ2-4; D may be TRBD2 (6 bases). Trimming took off 5 bases at V and 0 bases at J, with 14 bases between the two ends. The CDR3 has 15 residues. The germline gives CDR1 DFQATT, CDR2 SNEGSKA (reference sequence). This CDR3 is CSAGTGALAKNIQYF. The CDR3 nucleotides are TGCAGTGCTGGGACGGGAGCTCTAGCCAAAAACATTCAGTACTTC.

The sample holds many counts of this clonotype. The chain combines TRBV18 with TRBJ1-1; tentative D call: TRBD1 (5 bases). Trimming stripped 2 bases from V and 3 bases from J, with 19 bases between. Per the germline V gene, CDR1 is KGHSH and CDR2 is LQKENI. The CDR3 runs 17 residues. CDR3 DNA sequence: TGTGCCAGCTCACCATCGTGGGGGACTCTCGCACACACTGAAGCTTTCTTT. Its protein product is CASSPSWGTLAHTEAFF.

This clonotype has at least ten counts. The V and J genes are TRBV25-1 and TRBJ1-1; D remains ambiguous. The CDR3 runs 15 residues. Trimming pared 0 bases from V and 2 bases from J, leaving 10 bases between. Per germline, CDR1 MGHDK and CDR2 SYGVNS. As DNA, the CDR3 is TGTGCCAGCAGTGAATATGCGGCGATTAACACTGAAGCTTTCTTT. The encoded protein is CASSEYAAINTEAFF.

This clonotype was picked up many times. The V and J genes are TRBV5-1 and TRBJ2-1; 7 bases are a match to TRBD2. V lost 2 bases and J lost 7; bases outside the gene matches: 6. Germline V lookup: CDR1 SGHRS, CDR2 YFSETQ. CDR3 size: 14 residues. The CDR3 here is CASSFTSDGNEQFF. In DNA, the CDR3 is TGCGCCAGCAGCTTTACTAGCGACGGGAATGAGCAGTTCTTC.

This clonotype was counted only a few times. The rearrangement joins TRBV19 to TRBJ2-1; 9 bases fit TRBD1. V trimming: 7 bases; J trimming: 6 bases; junction bases outside the gene matches: 10. There are 15 residues in the CDR3. Looked up from germline, CDR1 is LNHDA and CDR2 is SQIVND (reference sequence). The CDR3 bases are TGTGCCAGTAACCCCCCCGGGACAGGGCGCAATGAGCAGTTCTTC. Its translation: CASNPPGTGRNEQFF.

This clonotype was picked up a small number of times. The rearrangement joins TRBV12-3 or TRBV12-4 to TRBJ2-2; D remains unclear. V gave up 6 bases and J gave up 4 bases, with 6 bases separating them. The CDR3 has 12 residues. DNA of the CDR3: TGTGCCAGCAGCCAACGCACCGGGGAGCTGTTTTTT. Encoded protein: CASSQRTGELFF.

J is TRBJ1-2 and V is TRBV2; D call uncertain. With 6 bases removed from V and 8 bases from J, the gap between germline ends came to 22 bases. Germline V CDR1 and CDR2: SNHLY, FYNNEI. This CDR3 has 15 amino acids. In nucleotides, the CDR3 is TGTGCCAGCAGCCCTGCGGGGAGGTTATCGCTAGGCTACACCTTC. Its translation is CASSPAGRLSLGYTF.

This clonotype was counted ten times or more. This rearrangement joins TRBV3-1 to TRBJ2-1, with TRBD1 matching over 9 bases. This CDR3 is built from 19 residues. Trimming removed 4 bases from V and 1 base from J; junction bases left unmatched: 14. Per germline, CDR1 LGHDT and CDR2 YNNKEL (reference sequence). This CDR3 is CASSRFRDRVGLSYNEQFF. DNA of the CDR3: TGTGCCAGCAGCCGCTTCCGGGACAGGGTAGGCCTTTCCTACAATGAGCAGTTCTTC.

This clonotype was recorded at least ten times. The CDR3 loop reads CASSPQTRGEQYF. CDR3 bases: TGTGCCAGCAGCCCGCAGACTAGGGGCGAGCAGTACTTC. The gene calls are TRBV9 and TRBJ2-7; a possible D gene is TRBD2 (6 bases). Trimming cost V 4 bases and J 6 bases, with 14 bases left between them. Germline V CDR1 and CDR2: SGDLS, YYNGEE. The CDR3 length is 13 residues.

This clonotype was counted many times. The chain uses TRBV6-5 and TRBJ2-5; 9 nucleotides line up with TRBD2. J gave up 5 bases and V 6 bases, and 10 bases lay outside the gene matches. Germline V gene data show CDR1 as MNHEY and CDR2 as SVGAGI. The CDR3 length is 15 residues. CDR3 nucleotides: TGTGCCAGCAGGCTGACTAGCGGCCCTCGGGAGACCCAGTACTTC. Translated, it gives CASRLTSGPRETQYF.

This clonotype occurred many times. This chain joins TRBV7-8 and TRBJ2-2, with D possibly being TRBD1 (6 bases). The V end lost 6 bases, the J end lost 8 bases, and 7 bases lay between the germline ends. Germline V gene lookup returns CDR1 SGHVS and CDR2 FQNEAQ. The CDR3 has 11 residues. This CDR3 reads CASRGAGELFF. The CDR3 DNA sequence: TGTGCCAGCAGGGGGGCTGGGGAGCTGTTTTTT.

The sample holds many counts of this clonotype. This chain joins TRBV29-1 and TRBJ2-4; D is unresolved. V lost 4 bases and J lost 3, with 7 bases in between. The CDR3 spans 12 residues. CDR1 is SQVTM and CDR2 is ANQGSEA in the germline V gene. CDR3 in DNA: TGCAGCGTTGCAGGCAGCAAAAACATTCAGTACTTC. Protein: CSVAGSKNIQYF.

This clonotype was counted at least ten times. The DNA for the CDR3 is TGTGCCAGCAGCTTACCCCTTCAGGCAGCGAGGCCAGATACGCAGTATTTT. The encoded protein is CASSLPLQAARPDTQYF. The chain combines TRBV7-9 with TRBJ2-3; D uncertain. Germline-derived CDR1 and CDR2 are SEHNR and FQNEAQ (reference sequence). The CDR3 loop spans 17 amino acids. The V gene lost 2 bases and the J gene lost 4 bases, with 19 bases spanning the gap.

This clonotype was detected ten times or more. CDR3 bases: TGCAGTGCTAGAGCAGGGCGCACTGAAGCTTTCTTT. This codes for CSARAGRTEAFF. The chain recombines TRBV20-1 with TRBJ1-1; D might be TRBD1 (5 bases). Germline CDR1 and CDR2: DFQATT and SNEGSKA (reference sequence). The V gene lost 1 base and the J gene lost 4 bases, with 7 bases spanning the gap. The CDR3 loop spans 12 amino acids.

This clonotype was detected ten times or more. The rearrangement joins TRBV30 to TRBJ2-1; TRBD1 might be the D (6 bases). The V and J ends lost 1 base and 3 bases respectively, with 10 bases between them. The CDR3 has 14 residues. CDR1 is GTSNPN and CDR2 is SVGIG in the germline V gene (reference sequence). The CDR3 bases are TGTGCCTGGAGTGCCGGGACACTCTACAATGAGCAGTTCTTC. Translating gives CAWSAGTLYNEQFF.

This clonotype was counted many times. This chain connects TRBV12-3 or TRBV12-4 to TRBJ1-5, with D perhaps TRBD1 (5 bases). This CDR3 is 14 amino acids long. V lost 2 bases and J lost 5, with 10 bases in between. The CDR3 DNA is TGTGCCAGCAGTTTATGGGGCCCTGATCAGCCCCAGCATTTT. Translated, it gives CASSLWGPDQPQHF.

In this sample, this clonotype turned up a few times. CDR3 coding DNA: TGCAGTGCTAGAATTCGGGGGGCGCGGGGAGCCACTGAAGCTTTCTTT. It specifies CSARIRGARGATEAFF. The chain links TRBV20-1 to TRBJ1-1; perhaps TRBD1 as D (6 bases). Germline V CDR1 and CDR2: DFQATT, SNEGSKA (reference sequence). The CDR3 contains 16 residues. Between the trimmed V and J ends, which lost 2 bases and 4 bases, there was a span of 20 bases.

Many counts were recorded for this clonotype. The chain is built from TRBV6-2 or TRBV6-3 and TRBJ2-5, with 7 positions matching TRBD2. With V trimmed by 7 bases and J by 1 base, 9 bases remained unmatched. Per the germline V gene, CDR1 is MNHEY and CDR2 is SVGEGT. The CDR3 has 15 amino acids. The CDR3, as DNA: TGTGCCAGCACCCGGACTAGAAACCTCCAAGAGACCCAGTACTTC. Translated: CASTRTRNLQETQYF.

This clonotype appeared many times. The genes are TRBV10-2 and TRBJ1-2; 7 nucleotides align to TRBD1. V lost 7 bases, J lost 4 bases, and 9 bases stayed unmatched. The CDR3 contains 14 residues. Looked up from germline, CDR1 is WSHSY and CDR2 is SAAADI. The CDR3 region has the DNA TGCGCCAGCAAAAAGCCGGACAGGTCCTATGGCTACACCTTC. Residues: CASKKPDRSYGYTF.

This clonotype has at least ten counts. V and J are TRBV7-9 and TRBJ2-3; D gene ambiguous. CDR3 length: 15 amino acids. CDR1 and CDR2 (germline): SEHNR, FQNEAQ (reference sequence). V was trimmed by 5 bases and J by 0 bases, leaving 12 bases between them. CDR3 sequence reads: CASSPAQASTDTQYF. In DNA form, the CDR3 reads TGTGCCAGCAGCCCGGCCCAGGCTAGCACAGATACGCAGTATTTT.

This clonotype occurred many times. V is TRBV12-3 or TRBV12-4 and J is TRBJ1-6; the match to TRBD1 covers 7 bases. This CDR3 comprises 14 residues. V lost 3 bases and J lost 7; bases outside the gene matches: 3. The CDR3 nucleotides read TGTGCCAGCAGTTTGACAGGGAAAAATTCACCCCTCCACTTT. It encodes CASSLTGKNSPLHF.

This clonotype has a count of ten or more. The chain uses TRBV29-1 and TRBJ1-1; the D is unclear. The CDR3 consists of 12 residues. CDR1 is SQVTM and CDR2 is ANQGSEA in the germline V gene. The chain's CDR3 is CRAAGLQTEAFF. As DNA, the CDR3 is TGCAGAGCGGCAGGTCTTCAGACTGAAGCTTTCTTT. Together with reference TRBV29-1 and TRBJ1-1, the CDR3 gives the full variable domain: SAVISQKPSRDICQRGTSLTIQCQVDSQVTMMFWYRQQPGQSLTLIATANQGSEATYESGFVIDKFPISRPNLTFSTLTVSNMSPEDSSIYLCRAAGLQTEAFFGQGTRLTVV.

This clonotype was seen at least ten times. This chain connects TRBV20-1 to TRBJ2-5; perhaps TRBD2 as D (6 bases). V was cut by 5 bases and J by 2 bases, with 24 bases left in between. This CDR3 is 17 amino acids long. Germline CDR1 DFQATT, CDR2 SNEGSKA (reference sequence). CDR3 sequence reads: CSAESLELARSQETQYF. In DNA form, the CDR3 reads TGCAGTGCTGAGTCCCTTGAACTAGCCCGTAGTCAAGAGACCCAGTACTTC.

In its sample, this clonotype was seen many times. The V call is TRBV3-1, the J call TRBJ2-4; D is perhaps TRBD1 or TRBD2 (5 bases each). The CDR3 is made up of 14 amino acids. CDR1 and CDR2 from the germline V gene are LGHDT and YNNKEL (reference sequence). The V and J ends lost 1 base and 8 bases respectively, with 12 bases between them. The DNA of the CDR3 is TGTGCCAGCAGCCAAGGGGGCACGAGGGACATTCAGTACTTC. Protein product: CASSQGGTRDIQYF.

This clonotype was seen at least ten times. This chain links TRBV7-2 with TRBJ1-5; a possible D gene is TRBD1 (5 bases). The CDR3 consists of 14 residues. V was cut by 2 bases and J by 10 bases, with 15 bases left in between. Looked up from germline, CDR1 is SGHTA and CDR2 is FQGNSA. The DNA of the CDR3 is TGTGCCAGCAGCTTAAACCCGGGGCCTTATCCCCAGCATTTT. It yields the protein CASSLNPGPYPQHF. The full variable domain, completed using reference TRBV7-2 and TRBJ1-5, is GAGVSQSPSNKVTEKGKDVELRCDPISGHTALYWYRQSLGQGLEFLIYFQGNSAPDKSGLPSDRFSAERTGGSVSTLTIQRTQQEDSAVYLCASSLNPGPYPQHFGDGTRLSIL.

Many counts were recorded for this clonotype. V gene TRBV20-1 combines with J gene TRBJ1-2; weak D call: TRBD1 (5 bases). Trimming took 0 bases from V and 3 from J, leaving 14 bases between them. There are 15 residues in the CDR3. Germline V gives CDR1 DFQATT, CDR2 SNEGSKA (reference sequence). DNA for the CDR3: TGCAGTGCTAGAGAAGGAAACAGGCTTCACTATGGCTACACCTTC. It translates to CSAREGNRLHYGYTF.

This clonotype was found many times. This sequence joins TRBV5-1 and TRBJ2-4; D remains ambiguous. V dropped 5 bases and J dropped 2 bases, with 11 bases sitting between them. CDR1 is SGHRS, CDR2 YFSETQ, per germline. The CDR3 spans 14 residues. The CDR3 DNA is TGCGCCAGCAGGGCCTTGGGAACCAAAAACATTCAGTACTTC. This codes for CASRALGTKNIQYF.